This record concerns one T cell receptor (beta chain) sequence. As yet, its antigen is unknown. The sample belongs to a study of beta chain features in type 1 diabetes. Sorting of CD4+ naive, central memory, regulatory and stem cell-like memory cells was performed via CD45RO/CCR7/CD25/CD127/CD95/CD27. The study reverse transcribed the entire isolated RNA, so it sequenced expressed TCRB transcripts. Profiling relied on immunoSEQ multiplex PCR, and the TCRdb table lists in-frame clones only, not all of them. The sample comprises about 140,000 clones, around 7% of which are singletons, and around 1.5% rests with the top ten. V dropped 5 bases and J dropped 7 bases, with 21 bases sitting between them. CDR1 is MNHEY and CDR2 is SVGAGI in the germline V gene. The length of the CDR3 is 15 residues. Study-wide findings and caveats: Patients' naive, central memory and regulatory TCRB repertoires appeared more alike than those of healthy donors. Overrepresentation of cells with high TCR expression could result from cDNA sequencing.

This chain uses TRBV6-5 with TRBJ2-7, with a weak D call TRBD2 (5 bases). The TCR comes from a woman aged 25 to 39 in good health. Sequencing was performed on central memory CD4+ T cells from blood. CDR3 residues: CASSPRTEAPREQYF. The CDR3 DNA follows: TGTGCCAGCAGTCCGCGGACGGAGGCCCCTAGAGAGCAGTACTTC.